These 14 T cell receptor beta chains share one sample of origin, sequenced in a study of CD8+CD57+ T cells in acquired aplastic anemia. Both TCR beta VDJ combination and CDR3 sequence profiling were carried out. Genomic DNA was the template for this profiling. TCRdb re-called the reads with MiXCR, one entry per CDR3 protein. Of about 200,000 distinct CDR3 sequences in the sample, roughly 60% were seen once. Patients picked for sequencing had shown CD8+CD57+ cell expansion detected by flow cytometry. Sequenced material: sorted CD4+, CD8+, or CD8+CD57+ T cells (not recorded which) from PBMCs. These receptor sequences come from a human donor with aplastic anemia.

This chain connects TRBV6-6 to TRBJ2-5, with 7 bases identical to TRBD2. CDR1 is MNHNY and CDR2 is SVGAGI in the germline V gene (reference sequence). The CDR3 is 14 amino acids. After removal of 3 bases from V and 0 bases from J, the junction contained 1 base not matched to a gene. The CDR3 region is CASSYRGDQETQYF. The DNA of the CDR3 is TGTGCCAGCAGTTATCGGGGGGACCAAGAGACCCAGTACTTC.

This clonotype was detected only a few times. The DNA is left out, because the CDR3 cannot be placed on it with certainty; the CDR3 is given as TCRdb lists it. The V gene is TRBV24-1, the J gene TRBJ2-2; the D call of TRBD1 is as the table states it, not checked on the DNA. The CDR3 sequence runs 20 residues, both termini included. Germline CDR1 KGHDR, CDR2 SFDVKD. The CDR3 reads CATSDPLTASYEQYFGELFF.

V gene TRBV12-3 or TRBV12-4 combines with J gene TRBJ1-2, with unresolved D. CDR3 length: 13 residues. V shed 5 bases and J shed 4 bases, with 11 bases lying between them. The DNA of the CDR3 is TGTGCCAGCAGTCTAGGAAACATCTATGGCTACACCTTC. Its translation: CASSLGNIYGYTF.

This clonotype was counted at least ten times. The chain recombines TRBV6-2 or TRBV6-3 with TRBJ2-1; weak D call: TRBD2 (5 bases). Germline V gives CDR1 MNHEY, CDR2 SVGEGT. Trimming took off 2 bases at V and 6 bases at J, with 14 bases between the two ends. The CDR3 is 15 residues long. CDR3 protein: CASSYGSPPINEQFF. CDR3 DNA sequence: TGTGCCAGCAGTTACGGGAGTCCCCCCATCAATGAGCAGTTCTTC.

The chain is built from TRBV2 and TRBJ2-5; no clear D. This CDR3 has 16 amino acids. CDR1 and CDR2 from the germline V gene are SNHLY and FYNNEI. V was trimmed by 1 base and J by 7 bases, leaving 19 bases between them. CDR3 sequence reads: CASSEGRQWKNATQYF. In DNA form, the CDR3 reads TGTGCCAGCAGTGAAGGAAGGCAGTGGAAGAATGCGACCCAGTACTTC.

The genes are TRBV12-3 or TRBV12-4 and TRBJ1-2, with 10 bases lining up with TRBD1. This CDR3 has 13 residues. V dropped 8 bases and J dropped 6; count of bases not matched to a gene: 6. The CDR3 region is CASSPTGGNGYTF. CDR3 nucleotide sequence: TGTGCCAGCTCGCCGACAGGGGGCAATGGCTACACCTTC.

The CDR3 DNA sequence: TGTGCCAGCAGCGTTTCAGGGGGCGCGGGGAACTCCTACGAGCAGTACTTC. Translated: CASSVSGGAGNSYEQYF. The chain couples TRBV9 to TRBJ2-7; 8 nucleotides align to TRBD1. The CDR3 length is 17 residues. Trimming took 2 bases from V and 0 from J; bases not matched to a gene: 10. Germline-derived CDR1 and CDR2 are SGDLS and YYNGEE.

This clonotype has a handful of counts. The rearrangement links TRBV9 to TRBJ2-5; the D is unclear. Trimming removed 0 bases from V and 0 bases from J, with 6 bases in between. The CDR3 is 14 residues long. Germline assignment: CDR1 SGDLS and CDR2 YYNGEE. The CDR3 spells CASSVVWNQETQYF. The CDR3, as DNA: TGTGCCAGCAGCGTAGTCTGGAACCAAGAGACCCAGTACTTC.

This clonotype has just one count. V gene TRBV11-3 combines with J gene TRBJ2-7; tentative D call: TRBD2 (6 bases). Germline loops: CDR1 SGHNT, CDR2 YENEEA. Trimming removed 1 base from V and 5 bases from J, with 15 bases in between. The CDR3 has 15 amino acids. The DNA of the CDR3 is TGTGCCAGCAGCTTAGTATCGGGGGAAGGGAACGAGCAGTACTTC. It translates to CASSLVSGEGNEQYF.

The chain employs TRBV7-7 and TRBJ2-5, with a weak D call TRBD1 (5 bases). Germline V lookup: CDR1 SSHAT, CDR2 FNYEAQ (reference sequence). The CDR3 is made up of 15 amino acids. The ends were cut back, 5 bases at V and 2 bases at J, with 15 bases in the middle. CDR3 DNA: TGTGCCAGCAGCCCCAGCCAGGGTACGCAAGAGACCCAGTACTTC. This encodes CASSPSQGTQETQYF.

In the case of this clonotype: One junction end disagrees with the germline gene, perhaps due to a read error. V is TRBV25-1 and J is TRBJ1-1; D unresolved. The CDR3 has 13 amino acids. Per the germline V gene, CDR1 is MGHDK and CDR2 is SYGVNS. DNA for the CDR3: TGTGCCGGCAGTTGGAAGATGGACACTGAAGCTTTCTTT. Translation gives CAGSWKMDTEAFF.

This clonotype occurred a few times. Relative to the germline gene, one junction end is altered; a read error may explain this. This chain joins TRBV7-9 and TRBJ2-2; D is ambiguous. This CDR3 contains 12 residues. The germline CDR1 and CDR2 sequences are SEHNR and FQNEAQ (reference sequence). The CDR3 protein is CANSYINRELFF. DNA for the CDR3: TGTGCCAACAGCTATATTAACCGGGAGCTGTTTTTT.

V gene TRBV11-3 combines with J gene TRBJ1-2; no clear D gene. This CDR3 has 15 residues. Germline V lookup: CDR1 SGHNT, CDR2 YENEEA. Trimming took 0 bases from V and 2 from J, leaving 10 bases between them. CDR3 bases: TGTGCCAGCAGCTTAGAAGGAGGGTCCAACTATGGCTACACCTTC. As protein: CASSLEGGSNYGYTF. Looking up the rest from reference TRBV11-3 and TRBJ1-2 gives the full variable domain: EAGVVQSPRYKIIEKKQPVAFWCNPISGHNTLYWYLQNLGQGPELLIRYENEEAVDDSQLPKDRFSAERLKGVDSTLKIQPAELGDSAVYLCASSLEGGSNYGYTFGSGTRLTVV.

This clonotype was detected only once. V is TRBV4-2 and J is TRBJ1-2; D remains ambiguous. The CDR3 covers 15 residues. Trimming stripped 1 base from V and 1 base from J, with 10 bases between. CDR1 and CDR2 from the germline V gene are LGHNA and YNFKEQ. The CDR3 sequence: CASSQAGSVNYGYTF. CDR3 coding DNA: TGTGCCAGCAGCCAAGCGGGCAGCGTTAACTATGGCTACACCTTC.